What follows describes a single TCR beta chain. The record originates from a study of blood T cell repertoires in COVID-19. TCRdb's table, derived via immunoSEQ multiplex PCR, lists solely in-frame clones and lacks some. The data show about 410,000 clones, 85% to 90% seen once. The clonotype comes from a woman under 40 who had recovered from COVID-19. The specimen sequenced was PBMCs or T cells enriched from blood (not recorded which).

CDR3 nucleotides: TGTGCCAGCAGCTTCCGCGGGAGGGAAACAAACACCGGGGAGCTGTTTTTT. Its protein product is CASSFRGRETNTGELFF. J is TRBJ2-2 and V is TRBV7-9; TRBD2 matches at 9 bases. Germline trimming cut 3 bases from V and 2 bases from J; bases unmatched to any gene: 7. The CDR3 length is 17 residues. Germline V gene sequence: CDR1 SEHNR, CDR2 FQNEAQ (reference sequence). The whole variable domain, filled in from reference TRBV7-9 and TRBJ2-2, reads DTGVSQNPRHKITKRGQNVTFRCDPISEHNRLYWYRQTLGQGPEFLTYFQNEAQLEKSRLLSDRFSAERPKGSFSTLEIQRTEQGDSAMYLCASSFRGRETNTGELFFGEGSRLTVL.